This TCR delta chain was obtained from a study of gamma-delta chains in newborns, infants, children. Trimming cost V 2 bases and J 6 bases; bases outside gene matches: 14. Germline lookup yields CDR1 TVYSNPD and CDR2 GDNSRS (reference sequence). This CDR3 contains 16 residues. This clone was counted only a few times. TCRdb applied CATT to the reads for clone calling. Here the sample spans 4,000 to 4,500 delta-chain clones, 6.2% being singletons. This TCR derives from a child who was a newborn, infant or young child, either healthy, febrile or measles-vaccinated (not recorded which). The sequenced sample consisted of blood. The chain carries TRDV3 and TRDJ2; 8 nucleotides agree with TRDD3. The CDR3 nucleotides are TGTGCCTTTGGACTTGGGGATACCCACGGGGCAGCACAACTCTTCTTT. Amino acids: CAFGLGDTHGAAQLFF.